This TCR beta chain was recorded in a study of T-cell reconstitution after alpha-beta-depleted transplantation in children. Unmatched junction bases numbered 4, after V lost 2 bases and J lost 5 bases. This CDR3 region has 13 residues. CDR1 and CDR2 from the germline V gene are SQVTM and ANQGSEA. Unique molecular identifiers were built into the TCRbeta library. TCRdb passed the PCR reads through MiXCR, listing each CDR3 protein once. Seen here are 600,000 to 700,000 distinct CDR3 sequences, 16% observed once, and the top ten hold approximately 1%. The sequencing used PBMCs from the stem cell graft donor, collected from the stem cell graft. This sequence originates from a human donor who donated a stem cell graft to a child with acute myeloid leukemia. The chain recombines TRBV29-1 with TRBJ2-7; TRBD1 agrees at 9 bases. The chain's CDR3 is CSVEWDRDNEQYF. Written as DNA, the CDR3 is TGCAGCGTTGAATGGGACAGGGACAACGAGCAGTACTTC.